Shown below are 4 T cell receptor beta chains from a single sample sequenced in a study of technical replicates of blood from a handful of donors. Data came from immunoSEQ multiplex PCR; TCRdb stores just in-frame clones and leaves some out. The table lists around 83,000 clones, about 93% of them singletons, with approximately 0.42% in the top ten. What was sequenced was T cells isolated from PBMCs. These TCRs come from a human donor in good health.

This chain connects TRBV27 to TRBJ2-5; 7 positions match TRBD1. This CDR3 is built from 15 residues. Germline CDR1 reads MNHEY; CDR2 reads SMNVEV (reference sequence). J gave up 5 bases and V 5 bases, and 11 bases lay outside the gene matches. CDR3 sequence (DNA): TGTGCCAGCAGTCCGCGCCTGGACAGGTTGGAGACCCAGTACTTC. Amino acid sequence: CASSPRLDRLETQYF.

This chain connects TRBV7-2 to TRBJ2-7, with TRBD2 matching over 11 bases. V was clipped by 5 bases and J by 4 bases; unmatched bases: 4. Per germline, CDR1 SGHTA and CDR2 FQGNSA. The CDR3 is made up of 14 amino acids. The CDR3 DNA is TGTGCCAGCAGCCTGGGACTAGCGGATTACGAGCAGTACTTC. It translates to CASSLGLADYEQYF.

This clone has just one count. V gene TRBV27 combines with J gene TRBJ2-7; the match to TRBD1 covers 9 bases. The CDR3 sequence is 15 residues long. V lost 6 bases, J lost 0 bases, and 6 bases stayed unmatched. Germline-derived CDR1 and CDR2 are MNHEY and SMNVEV (reference sequence). Written as DNA, the CDR3 is TGTGCCAGCAGGGCCGGGACAGGGATCTCCTACGAGCAGTACTTC. Protein product: CASRAGTGISYEQYF.

This clone is a singleton in its sample. This sequence joins TRBV25-1 and TRBJ1-5, with D unresolved. Trimming removed 0 bases from V and 5 bases from J, with 8 bases in between. Germline lookup yields CDR1 MGHDK and CDR2 SYGVNS. This CDR3 has 14 residues. CDR3 sequence (DNA): TGTGCCAGCAGTGAATATAGCGGCTATCAGCCCCAGCATTTT. The encoded protein is CASSEYSGYQPQHF.